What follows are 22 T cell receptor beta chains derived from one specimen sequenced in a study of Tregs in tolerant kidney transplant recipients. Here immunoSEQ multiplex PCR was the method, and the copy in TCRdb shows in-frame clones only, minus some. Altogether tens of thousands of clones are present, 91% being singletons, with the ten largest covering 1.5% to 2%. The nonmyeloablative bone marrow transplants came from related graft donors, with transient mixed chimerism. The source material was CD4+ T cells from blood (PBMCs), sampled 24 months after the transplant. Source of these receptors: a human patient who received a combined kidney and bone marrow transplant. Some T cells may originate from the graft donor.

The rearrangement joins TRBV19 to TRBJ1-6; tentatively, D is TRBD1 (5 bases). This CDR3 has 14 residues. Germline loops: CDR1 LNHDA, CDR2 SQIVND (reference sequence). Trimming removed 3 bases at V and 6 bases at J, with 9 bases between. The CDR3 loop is CASSIPQGNSPLHF. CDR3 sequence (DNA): TGTGCCAGTAGTATCCCCCAGGGTAATTCACCCCTCCACTTT.

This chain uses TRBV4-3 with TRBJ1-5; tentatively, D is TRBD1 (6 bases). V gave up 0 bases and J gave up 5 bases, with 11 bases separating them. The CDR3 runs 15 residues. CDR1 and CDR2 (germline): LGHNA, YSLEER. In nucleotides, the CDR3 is TGCGCCAGCAGCCAAGACAGGGACACCTATCAGCCCCAGCATTTT. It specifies CASSQDRDTYQPQHF.

DNA for the CDR3: TGTGCCAGCTCACCACGGGGCGGAGAGAATGAAAAACTGTTTTTT. It yields the protein CASSPRGGENEKLFF. The chain is built from TRBV18 and TRBJ1-4, with a possible D match to TRBD1 (5 bases). CDR3 size: 15 residues. Trimming stripped 1 base from V and 5 bases from J, with 11 bases between. Germline CDR1 KGHSH, CDR2 LQKENI.

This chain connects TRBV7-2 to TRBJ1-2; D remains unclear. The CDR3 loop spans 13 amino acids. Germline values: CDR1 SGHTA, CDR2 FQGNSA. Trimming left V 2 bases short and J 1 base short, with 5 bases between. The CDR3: CASSLTHNYGYTF. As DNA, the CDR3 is TGTGCCAGCAGCTTAACACATAACTATGGCTACACCTTC.

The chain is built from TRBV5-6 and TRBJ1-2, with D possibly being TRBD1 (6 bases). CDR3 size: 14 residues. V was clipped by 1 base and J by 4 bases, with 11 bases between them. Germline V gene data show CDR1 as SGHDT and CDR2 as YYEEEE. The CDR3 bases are TGTGCCAGCAGCTTGTGGGGGCAGTCCTATGGCTACACCTTC. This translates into CASSLWGQSYGYTF. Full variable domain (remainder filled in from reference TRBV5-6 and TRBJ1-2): DAGVTQSPTHLIKTRGQQVTLRCSPKSGHDTVSWYQQALGQGPQFIFQYYEEEERQRGNFPDRFSGHQFPNYSSELNVNALLLGDSALYLCASSLWGQSYGYTFGSGTRLTVV.

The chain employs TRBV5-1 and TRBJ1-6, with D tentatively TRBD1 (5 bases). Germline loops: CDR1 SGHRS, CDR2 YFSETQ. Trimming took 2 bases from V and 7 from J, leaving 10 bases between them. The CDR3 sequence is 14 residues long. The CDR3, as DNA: TGCGCCAGCAGCTTCCAGGGACTAAATTCACCCCTCCACTTT. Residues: CASSFQGLNSPLHF.

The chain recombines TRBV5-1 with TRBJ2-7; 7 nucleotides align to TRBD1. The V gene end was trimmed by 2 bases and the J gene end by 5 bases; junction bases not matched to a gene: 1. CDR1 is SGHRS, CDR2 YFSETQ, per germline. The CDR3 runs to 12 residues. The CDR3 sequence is CASSLGTDEQYF. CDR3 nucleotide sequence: TGCGCCAGCAGCTTAGGGACAGACGAGCAGTACTTC.

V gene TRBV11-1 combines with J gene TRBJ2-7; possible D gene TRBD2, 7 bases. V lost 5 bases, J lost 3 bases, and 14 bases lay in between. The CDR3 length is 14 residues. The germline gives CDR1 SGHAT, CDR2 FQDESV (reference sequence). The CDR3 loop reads CASSRRGAGYEQYF. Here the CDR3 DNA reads TGTGCCAGCAGCCGTCGGGGGGCTGGCTACGAGCAGTACTTC.

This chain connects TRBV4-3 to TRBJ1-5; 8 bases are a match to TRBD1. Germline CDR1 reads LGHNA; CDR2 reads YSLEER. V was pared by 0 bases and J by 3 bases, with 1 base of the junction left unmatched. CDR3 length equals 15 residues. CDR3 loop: CASSQEGQDNQPQHF. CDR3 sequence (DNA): TGCGCCAGCAGCCAAGAGGGACAGGACAATCAGCCCCAGCATTTT.

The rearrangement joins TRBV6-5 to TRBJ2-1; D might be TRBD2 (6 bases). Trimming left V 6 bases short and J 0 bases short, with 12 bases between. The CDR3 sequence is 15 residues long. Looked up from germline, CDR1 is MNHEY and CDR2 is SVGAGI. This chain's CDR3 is CASRTSRSSYNEQFF. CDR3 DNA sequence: TGTGCCAGCAGAACTAGCAGGAGCTCCTACAATGAGCAGTTCTTC.

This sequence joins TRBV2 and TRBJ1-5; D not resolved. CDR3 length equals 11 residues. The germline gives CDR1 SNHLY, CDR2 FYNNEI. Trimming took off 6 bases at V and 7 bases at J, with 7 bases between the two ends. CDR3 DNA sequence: TGTGCCAGCAGGGCAGAACAGCCCCAGCATTTT. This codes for CASRAEQPQHF.

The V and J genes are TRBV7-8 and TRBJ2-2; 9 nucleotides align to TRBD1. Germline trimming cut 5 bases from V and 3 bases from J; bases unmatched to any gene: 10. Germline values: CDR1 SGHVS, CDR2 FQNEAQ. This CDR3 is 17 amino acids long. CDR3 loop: CASSVRDRGIYTGELFF. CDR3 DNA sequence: TGTGCCAGCAGCGTAAGAGACAGGGGGATTTACACCGGGGAGCTGTTTTTT.

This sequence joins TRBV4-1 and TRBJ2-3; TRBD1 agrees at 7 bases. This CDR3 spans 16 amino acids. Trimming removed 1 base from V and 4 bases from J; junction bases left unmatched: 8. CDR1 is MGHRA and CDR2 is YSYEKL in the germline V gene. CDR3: CASSQVARGHSDTQYF. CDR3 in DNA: TGCGCCAGCAGCCAAGTAGCGAGGGGGCATTCAGATACGCAGTATTTT.

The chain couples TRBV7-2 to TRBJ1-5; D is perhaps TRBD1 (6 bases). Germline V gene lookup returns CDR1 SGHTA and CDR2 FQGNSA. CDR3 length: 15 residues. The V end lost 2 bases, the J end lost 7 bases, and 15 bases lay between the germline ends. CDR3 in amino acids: CASSLRAGAAQPQHF. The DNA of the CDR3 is TGTGCCAGCAGCTTAAGGGCAGGGGCCGCGCAGCCCCAGCATTTT.

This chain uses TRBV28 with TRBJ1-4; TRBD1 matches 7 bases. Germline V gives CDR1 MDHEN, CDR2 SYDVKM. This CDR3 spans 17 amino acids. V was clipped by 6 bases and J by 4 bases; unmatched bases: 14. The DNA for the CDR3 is TGTGCCAGCAGCACGACAGATACAGGGGCTTTTAATGAAAAACTGTTTTTT. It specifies CASSTTDTGAFNEKLFF.

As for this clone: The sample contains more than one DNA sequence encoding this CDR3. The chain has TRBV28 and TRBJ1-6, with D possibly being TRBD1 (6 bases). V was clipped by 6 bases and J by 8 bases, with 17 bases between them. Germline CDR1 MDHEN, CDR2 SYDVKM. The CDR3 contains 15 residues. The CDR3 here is CASRPTGHTYSPLHF. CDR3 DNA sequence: TGTGCCAGCAGGCCGACGGGACACACCTATTCACCCCTCCACTTT.

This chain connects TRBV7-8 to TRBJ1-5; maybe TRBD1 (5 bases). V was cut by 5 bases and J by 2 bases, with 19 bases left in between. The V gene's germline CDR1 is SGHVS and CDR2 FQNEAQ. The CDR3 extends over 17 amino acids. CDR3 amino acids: CASSPSGGRGRNQPQHF. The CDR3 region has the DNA TGTGCCAGCAGCCCCTCCGGGGGGAGAGGGCGCAATCAGCCCCAGCATTTT.

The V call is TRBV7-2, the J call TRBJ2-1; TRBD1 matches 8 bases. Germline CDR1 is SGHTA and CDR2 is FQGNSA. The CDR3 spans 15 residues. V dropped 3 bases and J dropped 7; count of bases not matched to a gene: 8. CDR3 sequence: CASSFDRGILNEQFF. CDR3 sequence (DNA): TGTGCCAGCAGCTTCGACAGGGGTATTCTGAATGAGCAGTTCTTC.

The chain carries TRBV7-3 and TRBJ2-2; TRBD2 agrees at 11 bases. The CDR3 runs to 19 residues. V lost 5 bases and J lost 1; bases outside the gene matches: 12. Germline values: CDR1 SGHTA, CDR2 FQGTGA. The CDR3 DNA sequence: TGTGCCAGCAGCCGCTTCATAGCGGGGGGGCTGGAGAACACCGGGGAGCTGTTTTTT. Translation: CASSRFIAGGLENTGELFF. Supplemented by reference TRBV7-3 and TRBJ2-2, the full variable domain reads GAGVSQTPSNKVTEKGKYVELRCDPISGHTALYWYRQSLGQGPEFLIYFQGTGAADDSGLPNDRFFAVRPEGSVSTLKIQRTERGDSAVYLCASSRFIAGGLENTGELFFGEGSRLTVL.

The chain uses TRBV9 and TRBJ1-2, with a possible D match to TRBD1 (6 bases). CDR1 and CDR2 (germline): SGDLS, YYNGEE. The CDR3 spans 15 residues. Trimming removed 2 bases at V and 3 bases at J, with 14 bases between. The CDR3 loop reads CASSVDSGGYYGYTF. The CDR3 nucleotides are TGTGCCAGCAGCGTGGATTCGGGGGGCTACTATGGCTACACCTTC. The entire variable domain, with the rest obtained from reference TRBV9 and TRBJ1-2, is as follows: DSGVTQTPKHLITATGQRVTLRCSPRSGDLSVYWYQQSLDQGLQFLIQYYNGEERAKGNILERFSAQQFPDLHSELNLSSLELGDSALYFCASSVDSGGYYGYTFGSGTRLTVV.

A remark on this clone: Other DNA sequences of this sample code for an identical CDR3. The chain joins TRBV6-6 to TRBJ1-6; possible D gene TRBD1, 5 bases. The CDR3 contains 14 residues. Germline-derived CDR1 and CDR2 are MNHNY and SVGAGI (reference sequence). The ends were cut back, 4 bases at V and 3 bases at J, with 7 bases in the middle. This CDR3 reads CASSLDSYNSPLHF. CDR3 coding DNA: TGTGCCAGCAGTTTAGACAGCTATAATTCACCCCTCCACTTT.

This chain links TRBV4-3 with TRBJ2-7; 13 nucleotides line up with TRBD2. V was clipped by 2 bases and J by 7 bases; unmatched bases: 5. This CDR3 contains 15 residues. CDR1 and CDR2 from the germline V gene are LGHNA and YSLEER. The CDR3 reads CASSQTSGGASEQYF. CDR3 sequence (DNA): TGCGCCAGCAGCCAAACTAGCGGGGGGGCGAGTGAGCAGTACTTC.